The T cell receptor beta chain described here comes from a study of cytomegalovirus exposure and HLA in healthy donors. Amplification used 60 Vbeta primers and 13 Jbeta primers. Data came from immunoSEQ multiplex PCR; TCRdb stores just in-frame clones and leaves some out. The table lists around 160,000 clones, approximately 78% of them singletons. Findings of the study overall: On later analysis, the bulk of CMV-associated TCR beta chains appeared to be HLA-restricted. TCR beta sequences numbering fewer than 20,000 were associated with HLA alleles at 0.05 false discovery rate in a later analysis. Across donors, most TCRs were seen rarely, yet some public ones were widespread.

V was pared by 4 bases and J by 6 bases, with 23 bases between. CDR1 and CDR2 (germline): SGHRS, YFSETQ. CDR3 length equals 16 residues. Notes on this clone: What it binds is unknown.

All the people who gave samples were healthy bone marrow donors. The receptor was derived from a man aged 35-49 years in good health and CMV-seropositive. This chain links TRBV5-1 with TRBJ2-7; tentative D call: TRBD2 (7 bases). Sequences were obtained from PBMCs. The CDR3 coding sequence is TGCGCCAGCAGCCTAGGGGGGCGGACCTCGGGGGGCGAGCAGTACTTC. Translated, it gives CASSLGGRTSGGEQYF.